These 12 T cell receptor beta chains share one sample of origin, sequenced in a study of identical twins. MiXCR was run by TCRdb on the 5' RACE reads, yielding one entry per CDR3 protein. Of 1.5 million to 2 million distinct CDR3 sequences in the sample, around 33% were seen once. Sequenced sample: cord blood. The receptors derive from a newborn girl in good health.

The V and J genes are TRBV12-5 and TRBJ2-2; the D is unclear. This CDR3 contains 12 residues. Trimming took off 1 base at V and 7 bases at J, with 4 bases between the two ends. Germline V lookup: CDR1 LGHNT, CDR2 FRNRAP. CDR3 in amino acids: CASGLDSGELFF. DNA for the CDR3: TGTGCTAGTGGTTTGGACAGCGGGGAGCTGTTTTTT.

The rearrangement links TRBV25-1 to TRBJ2-4, with a weak D call TRBD2 (5 bases). Germline V lookup: CDR1 MGHDK, CDR2 SYGVNS. The CDR3 has 15 amino acids. With 5 bases removed from V and 0 bases from J, the gap between germline ends came to 11 bases. The CDR3 sequence is CASSYLALAKNIQYF. CDR3 nucleotides: TGTGCCAGCAGTTACCTAGCTCTAGCCAAAAACATTCAGTACTTC. Full variable domain (remainder filled in from reference TRBV25-1 and TRBJ2-4): EADIYQTPRYLVIGTGKKITLECSQTMGHDKMYWYQQDPGMELHLIHYSYGVNSTEKGDLSSESTVSRIRTEHFPLTLESARPSHTSQYLCASSYLALAKNIQYFGAGTRLSVL.

This clonotype was found a few times. V usage is TRBV5-1 and J usage is TRBJ2-7; D might be TRBD1 (5 bases). The CDR3 is 14 residues long. With 3 bases removed from V and 4 bases from J, the gap between germline ends came to 14 bases. The germline V gene encodes CDR1 SGHRS and CDR2 YFSETQ. The DNA for the CDR3 is TGCGCCAGCAGCTCGGACACCATGGGGTACGAGCAGTACTTC. Its protein product is CASSSDTMGYEQYF.

V usage is TRBV5-1 and J usage is TRBJ1-5, with D perhaps TRBD1 (6 bases). V was clipped by 4 bases and J by 7 bases, with 12 bases between them. The germline gives CDR1 SGHRS, CDR2 YFSETQ. The CDR3 is made up of 13 amino acids. The CDR3 DNA reads as TGCGCCAGCAGCGTAAGGCAGGGGCAGCCCCAGCATTTT. Translating it yields CASSVRQGQPQHF.

This chain joins TRBV20-1 and TRBJ2-1; no clear D. The end of the DNA aligns better with TRBJ2-7, so the J call may be wrong. The CDR3 extends over 15 amino acids. Germline V CDR1 and CDR2: DFQATT, SNEGSKA (reference sequence). The CDR3 bases are TGCAGTGCCGCCCTGCCTCTTAGCTCCTATAATGAGCAGTACTTC. It translates to CSAALPLSSYNEQYF.

The chain uses TRBV29-1 and TRBJ2-5; TRBD2 matches 12 bases. The assigned J gene may be wrong: the sequence end matches TRBJ2-7 better. CDR3 size: 12 residues. Germline V gene data show CDR1 as SQVTM and CDR2 as ANQGSEA. The CDR3 sequence: CSVVGLAGEQYF. The DNA for the CDR3 is TGCAGCGTTGTGGGACTAGCGGGCGAGCAGTACTTC.

The rearrangement uses TRBV6-5 and TRBJ2-1; a possible D gene is TRBD2 (7 bases). This CDR3 contains 16 residues. Looked up from germline, CDR1 is MNHEY and CDR2 is SVGAGI. V was pared by 2 bases and J by 4 bases, with 15 bases between. The CDR3, as DNA: TGTGCCAGCAGTTACGAGGGGAGGGGGGGATACAATGAGCAGTTCTTC. The encoded protein is CASSYEGRGGYNEQFF.

This clonotype was found a few times. CDR3 sequence (DNA): TGTGCCAGCACCGGTGACAGTGTTGGCTACACCTTC. This codes for CASTGDSVGYTF. The V gene is TRBV27, the J gene TRBJ1-2, with a possible D match to TRBD1 (5 bases). Germline V gene sequence: CDR1 MNHEY, CDR2 SMNVEV (reference sequence). There are 12 residues in the CDR3. Trimming shortened V by 7 bases and J by 7 bases, and 13 bases separated the two germline ends.

V is TRBV6-6 and J is TRBJ2-7, with TRBD2 as a possible D gene (6 bases). Germline V gives CDR1 MNHNY, CDR2 SVGAGI (reference sequence). V was clipped by 7 bases and J by 7 bases, with 23 bases between them. The CDR3 length is 15 residues. For the CDR3, the DNA is TGTGCCAGCACCCCGGAGGGACTGGACTACAATGAGCAGTACTTC. Residues: CASTPEGLDYNEQYF.

For this clonotype: The junction shows a germline mismatch at one end, possibly a read error. The chain links TRBV4-2 to TRBJ2-1, with a possible D match to TRBD2 (6 bases). CDR1 and CDR2 from the germline V gene are LGHNA and YNFKEQ. The CDR3 runs 16 residues. Here the CDR3 reads CAGSQFAGLVYNEQFF. CDR3 coding DNA: TGTGCCGGCAGCCAGTTTGCGGGACTGGTTTACAATGAGCAGTTCTTC.

The rearrangement joins TRBV29-1 to TRBJ2-7; possibly TRBD2 for D (5 bases). V was cut by 4 bases and J by 1 base, with 17 bases left in between. The CDR3 runs to 15 residues. CDR1 is SQVTM and CDR2 is ANQGSEA in the germline V gene. The DNA for the CDR3 is TGCAGCGTTGTAGAGATCAGCGGAGGTTCCTACGAGCAGTACTTC. Translation: CSVVEISGGSYEQYF.

The J gene is TRBJ2-1, the V gene TRBV12-3 or TRBV12-4, with 11 positions matching TRBD1. The CDR3 is 16 amino acids. Losses at the gene ends were 10 bases for V and 6 bases for J; bases not matched to a gene: 14. CDR3 in amino acids: CAISNHSGTGGNEQFF. The CDR3 nucleotides read TGTGCCATCTCGAACCACTCCGGGACAGGGGGCAATGAGCAGTTCTTC.